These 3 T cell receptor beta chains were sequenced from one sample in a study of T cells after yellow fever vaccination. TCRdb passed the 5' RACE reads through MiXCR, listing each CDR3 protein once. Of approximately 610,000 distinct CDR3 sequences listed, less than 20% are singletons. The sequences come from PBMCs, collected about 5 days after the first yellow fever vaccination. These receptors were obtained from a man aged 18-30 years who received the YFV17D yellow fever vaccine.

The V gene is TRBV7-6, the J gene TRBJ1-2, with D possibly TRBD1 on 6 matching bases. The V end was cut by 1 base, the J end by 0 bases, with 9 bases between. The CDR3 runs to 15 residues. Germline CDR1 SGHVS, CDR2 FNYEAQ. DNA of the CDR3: TGTGCCAGCAGCTTAGATACAGGGACTAACTATGGCTACACCTTC. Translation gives CASSLDTGTNYGYTF.

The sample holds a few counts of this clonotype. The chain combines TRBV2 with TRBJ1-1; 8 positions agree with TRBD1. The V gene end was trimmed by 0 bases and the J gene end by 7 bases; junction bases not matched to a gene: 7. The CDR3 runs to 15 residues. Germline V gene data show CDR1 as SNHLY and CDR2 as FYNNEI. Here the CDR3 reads CASSEAYQTGDEAFF. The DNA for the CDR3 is TGTGCCAGCAGTGAAGCATACCAGACAGGGGATGAAGCTTTCTTT.

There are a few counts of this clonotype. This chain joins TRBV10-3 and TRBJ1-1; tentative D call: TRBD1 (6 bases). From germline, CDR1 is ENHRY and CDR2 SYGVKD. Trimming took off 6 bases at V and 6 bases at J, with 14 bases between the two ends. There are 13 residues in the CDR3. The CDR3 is CAISAQGSAEAFF. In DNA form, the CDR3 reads TGTGCCATCAGCGCACAGGGAAGCGCTGAAGCTTTCTTT.